The sequence of this TCR beta chain was determined in a study of shared clonotypes between healthy human individuals (dated by TCRdb to the early 2020s). Regarding the complete study: Three men and a couple of women, aged 18 to 49 years, made up the cohort. To estimate repertoire size and how much clonotypes are shared between individuals, the study performed deep sequencing of blood TCR repertoires from about five healthy adults. For each donor, CD4 naive and CD4 memory were each given three plates, CD8 naive was given two plates, and CD8 memory was given one plate. To increase sequencing depth and limit assay-specific biases, different laboratories used diverse techniques to prepare libraries and sequence TCR repertoires. Each donor's leukapheresis produced roughly between roughly 0.94 and 9.5 billion PBMCs.

Overall results and qualifications from the work: Naive subsets generally had larger estimated clonotype richness than memory subsets. The small number of donors limited the genetic and exposure-history diversity represented. Sampling was restricted to blood, and TCR repertoires in tissue are likely to differ from TCR repertoires in blood. Sharing across a few donors was observed for roughly 5.4% of naive CD4, about 3.2% of naive CD8, 2.3% of memory CD4, and approximately 0.41% of memory CD8 clonotypes. Incomplete sequencing was indicated by rarefaction of sorted-subset datasets, despite the large sequencing depth. Pairwise subsampling led to the expectation that sequencing depth would affect the degree of clonotype sharing among donors. Higher generation probabilities were observed for clonotypes shared by all four sorted-subset donors than for non-shared clonotypes.

Using the deep immunoSEQ assay, multiplex PCR amplified TCR CDR3 regions from genomic DNA. For each cell subset, the extracted genomic DNA was distributed evenly across all wells of several immunoSEQ 96-well plates, and each plate served as one replicate. For sorted subsets, roughly 200 ng of genomic DNA, equivalent to around 29,000 T cell genomes, went into each replicate PCR. Purified libraries were quantified with a Qubit 3.0 fluorometer, sized on a Bioanalyzer 2100, and re-quantified with the KAPA Library Quantification kit. A separate single-read 150-cycle Illumina NextSeq 550 flow cell was used to sequence each immunoSEQ 96-well plate. The study's own analysis went as follows. Because the immunoSEQ output included only junctional sequences and no quality scores, the filtering could not be the same as the filtering used for full-length reads. To assign V/J genes and CDR3, sequences were annotated against IMGT germline references using PyIR, a Python wrapper for IgBLAST v1.9. Any read was removed if the V/J assignment was weak (E-value above 1e-6), the CDR3 was missing, or the read contained stop codons, out-of-frame junctions, or ambiguous translated residues. V3J clonotypes were defined as sequences sharing the same inferred V gene, J gene, and CDR3 amino acid sequence. The percentage overlap between two repertoires was calculated by dividing the number of shared unique clonotypes by the size of the smaller repertoire. Three approaches were used to assess repertoire richness: RTK rarefaction, the Chao1 estimator, and Recon v2.1 estimates of unobserved clonotypes. Generation probabilities for all TCRbeta clonotypes obtained by the gDNA method from a handful of donors were computed using OLGA. This immuneACCESS table, as held by TCRdb, lists in-frame sequences with V and J called but not all clones. Of the missing ones, under half trace to an unresolved V gene in checked studies; the others have no known cause. D and trimming come from the DNA, and the V and J calls and clone size come from that table. Across this sample there are some 2,500,000 clones, with around 90% seen only once. 0.37% of the sample is held by the ten biggest clonotypes.

A word on this clone: Its specific antigen is unknown. No quality values exist for individual bases; no much larger clone is one base distant.

Healthy HIV-negative adults with no recently reported acute infections or vaccinations were included as donors. Every donor was a Caucasian adult living in Nashville, Tennessee, USA. CD4+ T cells were enriched by magnetic negative selection; naive cells were then positively selected on CD45RA, and the negative fraction formed the memory subset. After blood collection by leukapheresis, PBMCs were isolated using Ficoll-Histopaque density gradient centrifugation and then cryopreserved in the vapor phase of liquid nitrogen. Analytical flow cytometry was used to check the purity and quantity of every magnetically sorted T cell population. Genomic DNA was isolated from every sorted fraction and measured by UV absorbance on a Nanodrop 2000c. Sequencing used naive CD4+ T cells from PBMCs. This specimen's cell subset or site label, interpreted: CD45RA+ positively selected. This TCR came from a man between 18 and 29 years old in good health. Some clones in this sample may be carry-over from other donors' samples.

The nucleotides are TGTGCCAGCACCCAGGGTACTGAAGCTTTCTTT. Its protein reads: CASTQGTEAFF. Rearrangement joined TRBV11-1 to TRBJ1-1; TRBD1 is perhaps the D gene, given 5 matching bases. The germline V gene (reference sequence) supplies CDR1 SGHAT and CDR2 FQDESV. The CDR3 covers 11 residues, taking in both the cysteine and the phenylalanine. The DNA shown is the 33-base CDR3, in frame from base 1. Between the V and J ends, shortened by 7 bases and 5 bases respectively, the junction contains 8 bases.